This TCR beta chain came from a study of early T cells in non-severe SARS-CoV-2 infection. Regarding the study as a whole: VDJdb-based annotation leaned toward anti-spike CD8 responses and missed private and CD4 specificities.

Germline V gives CDR1 DFQATT, CDR2 SNEGSKA (reference sequence). This CDR3 is built from 14 residues. V lost 3 bases and J lost 3, with 15 bases in between. At least ten counts were recorded for this clonotype. Its antigen is unknown. TCRdb redid the calling of the 5' RACE reads with MiXCR, one entry per CDR3 protein. The sample includes tens of thousands of distinct CDR3 sequences, more than 5% of them seen just once. The specimen was whole blood. The clonotype originates from an adult who was a healthcare worker with PCR-confirmed SARS-CoV-2 infection or an uninfected control (not recorded which). V is TRBV20-1 and J is TRBJ2-7, with a possible D match to TRBD1 (7 bases). This chain's CDR3 is CSARWRGPHYEQYF. The CDR3 DNA sequence: TGCAGTGCTAGGTGGAGGGGGCCCCACTACGAGCAGTACTTC.